This T cell receptor beta chain was documented in a study of cytomegalovirus exposure and HLA in healthy donors. The V and J ends lost 6 bases and 7 bases, in that order; junction bases with no gene match: 12. The CDR3 totals 15 residues. Germline CDR1 reads WSHSY; CDR2 reads SAAADI. Measured with immunoSEQ multiplex PCR; TCRdb has only the in-frame clones, and not every one. The sample carries more than 150,000 clones, around 81% recorded once. Sequencing used PBMCs. This receptor was taken from a young woman in good health and CMV-seropositive. The chain links TRBV10-2 to TRBJ2-1; 7 nucleotides align to TRBD2. The CDR3 loop reads CASRRRGSSPNEQFF. DNA for the CDR3: TGCGCCAGCAGACGGCGGGGGAGTTCACCGAATGAGCAGTTCTTC.